The clone carrying this T cell receptor (beta chain) was recorded many times. Time point reported: newly diagnosed GD, antithyroid drugs for less than 3 months. PBMC-extracted RNA yielded the TCR library. This sample was taken from a study of regulatory T cells in long-lasting Graves disease. Trimming removed 6 bases from V and 8 bases from J, with 8 bases in between. The CDR3 extends over 11 amino acids. Germline V gene sequence: CDR1 KGHSH, CDR2 LQKENI. The authors built TCR beta libraries using iRepertoire HTBI primers and Arm-PCR of CDR3 regions. TCRdb analysed the multiplex PCR reads with MiXCR anew, one entry per CDR3 protein. The data show roughly 380,000 distinct CDR3 sequences, around a sixth seen once.

The sample in question was peripheral blood mononuclear cells (PBMCs), obtained at new diagnosis, from a patient treated with antithyroid drugs. The clonotype originates from a female donor with Graves disease. The V gene is TRBV18, the J gene TRBJ2-1; perhaps TRBD1 as D (5 bases). CDR3 loop: CASSRADEQFF. The CDR3, as DNA: TGTGCCAGCTCCAGGGCCGATGAGCAGTTCTTC.